Listed below are T cell receptor beta chains from one sample, sequenced in a study of Graves' ophthalmopathy and Graves' hyperthyroidism. In TCRdb, the multiplex PCR reads were re-called with MiXCR into one record per CDR3 protein. This table has about 170,000 distinct CDR3 sequences, over 35% appearing once. Source material: peripheral blood. These receptors were obtained from a woman aged 40 to 50 with Graves' ophthalmopathy. CDR3s include the opening cysteine and the closing phenylalanine or tryptophan.

j_gene: TRBJ1-1; v_gene: TRBV24-1; CDR3aa: CATKDGQATEAFF
j_gene: TRBJ2-7; v_gene: TRBV7-9; CDR3aa: CASSPLRAHYEQYF
j_gene: TRBJ2-6; v_gene: TRBV6-5; CDR3aa: CASSFQGDGANVLTF
j_gene: TRBJ2-4; v_gene: TRBV6-8; CDR3aa: CASSYGILAKNIQYF
j_gene: TRBJ1-1; v_gene: TRBV12-3/TRBV12-4; CDR3aa: CASSLAGGTAEAFF
j_gene: TRBJ2-7; v_gene: TRBV27; CDR3aa: CASSPIRDRTYEQYF
j_gene: TRBJ2-7; v_gene: TRBV20-1; CDR3aa: CSALRTSRFYEQYF
j_gene: TRBJ2-5; v_gene: TRBV3-1; CDR3aa: CASSQPLSGQETQYF
j_gene: TRBJ1-2; v_gene: TRBV7-2; CDR3aa: CASSDRLSNYGYTF
j_gene: TRBJ1-1; v_gene: TRBV6-5; CDR3aa: CASSYSKTGGRTEAFF
j_gene: TRBJ1-1; v_gene: TRBV7-3; CDR3aa: CASSWPGGRNTEAFF
j_gene: TRBJ1-6; v_gene: TRBV15; CDR3aa: CATSREQGGSPLHF
j_gene: TRBJ1-1; v_gene: TRBV28; CDR3aa: CASSYPGTGANTEAFF
j_gene: TRBJ1-6; v_gene: TRBV12-5; CDR3aa: CASGRQVDNSPLHF
j_gene: TRBJ1-2; v_gene: TRBV5-5; CDR3aa: CASSPAGFDYGYTF
j_gene: TRBJ2-5; v_gene: TRBV10-3; CDR3aa: CAISTAEETQYF
j_gene: TRBJ1-5; v_gene: TRBV19; CDR3aa: CASSIDQDGRQPQHF
j_gene: TRBJ2-7; v_gene: TRBV28; CDR3aa: CASSPGGADEQYF
j_gene: TRBJ2-2; v_gene: TRBV6-2/TRBV6-3; CDR3aa: CASSYSTRLAGVVGELFF